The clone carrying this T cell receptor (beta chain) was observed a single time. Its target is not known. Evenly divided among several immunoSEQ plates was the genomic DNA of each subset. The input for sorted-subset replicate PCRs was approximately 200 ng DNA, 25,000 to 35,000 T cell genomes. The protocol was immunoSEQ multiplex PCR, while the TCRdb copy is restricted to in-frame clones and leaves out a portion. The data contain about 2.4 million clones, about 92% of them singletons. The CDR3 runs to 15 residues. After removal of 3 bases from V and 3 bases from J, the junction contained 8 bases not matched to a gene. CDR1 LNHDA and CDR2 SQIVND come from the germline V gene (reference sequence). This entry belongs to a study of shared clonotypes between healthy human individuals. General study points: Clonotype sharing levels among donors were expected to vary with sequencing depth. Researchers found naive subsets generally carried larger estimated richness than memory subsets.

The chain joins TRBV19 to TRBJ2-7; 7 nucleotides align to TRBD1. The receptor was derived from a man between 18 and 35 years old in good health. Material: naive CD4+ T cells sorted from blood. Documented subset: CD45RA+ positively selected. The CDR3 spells CASSIKGADSYEQYF. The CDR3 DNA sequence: TGTGCCAGTAGTATCAAGGGGGCCGACAGCTACGAGCAGTACTTC.